This T cell receptor beta chain is drawn from a study of Ad26.COV2.S vaccination and SARS-CoV-2 variants. As for treatment: some 19 received Ad26.COV2.S at low or high dose, single or two shots; several received placebo; per-sample allocation not given. Collection of the samples took place on day 63 after the first injection of vaccine or placebo. The protocol was immunoSEQ multiplex PCR, while the TCRdb copy is restricted to in-frame clones and leaves out a portion. The data hold 450,000 to 550,000 clones, with about 88% observed a single time. Between the trimmed V and J ends, which lost 5 bases and 4 bases, there was a span of 7 bases. CDR3 length equals 12 residues. The germline CDR1 and CDR2 sequences are LGHDT and YNNKEL (reference sequence).

This specimen consisted of peripheral blood, obtained in a trial of Ad26.COV2.S vaccine versus placebo. The chain couples TRBV3-1 (or the pseudogene TRBV3-2) to TRBJ2-3; D uncertain. The receptor comes from a person between 18 and 65 years old who received the Ad26.COV2.S COVID-19 vaccine or a placebo. CDR3 in amino acids: CASSDLADTQYF. The CDR3 nucleotides are TGTGCCAGCAGCGACCTGGCAGATACGCAGTATTTT.